The present T cell receptor (beta chain) was sequenced within a study of early T cells in non-severe SARS-CoV-2 infection. The CDR3 totals 15 residues. Trimming pared 5 bases from V and 1 base from J, leaving 15 bases between. CDR1 is SEHNR, CDR2 FQNEAQ, per germline (reference sequence). This clonotype was found a few times. Individual cDNA molecules were tagged with unique molecular identifiers. TCRdb reprocessed the 5' RACE reads with MiXCR, giving one entry per CDR3 protein. Of under 40,000 distinct CDR3 sequences in the sample, around 6.3% were seen once. Specimen: whole blood. The rearrangement uses TRBV7-9 and TRBJ2-7, with D tentatively TRBD1 (6 bases). The source of this sequence is an adult who was a healthcare worker with PCR-confirmed SARS-CoV-2 infection or an uninfected control (not recorded which). The CDR3 sequence: CASSPDRSASYEQYF. As DNA, the CDR3 is TGTGCCAGCAGCCCCGACAGGTCTGCATCCTACGAGCAGTACTTC.